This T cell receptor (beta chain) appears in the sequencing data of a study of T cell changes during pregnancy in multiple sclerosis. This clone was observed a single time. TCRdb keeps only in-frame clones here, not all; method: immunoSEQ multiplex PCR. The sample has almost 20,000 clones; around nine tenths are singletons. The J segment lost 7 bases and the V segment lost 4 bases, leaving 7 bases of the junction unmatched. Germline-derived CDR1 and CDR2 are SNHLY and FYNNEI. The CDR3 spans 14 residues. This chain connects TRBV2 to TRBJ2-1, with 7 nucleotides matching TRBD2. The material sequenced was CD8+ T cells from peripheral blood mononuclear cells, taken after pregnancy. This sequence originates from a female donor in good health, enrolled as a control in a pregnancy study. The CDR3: CASSGGGPLNEQFF. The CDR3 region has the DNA TGTGCCAGCAGTGGGGGAGGGCCACTTAATGAGCAGTTCTTC.